These T cell receptor beta chains were read from a single sample in a study of cytomegalovirus exposure and HLA in healthy donors. Profiled with immunoSEQ multiplex PCR; TCRdb holds only in-frame clones, not every one. The sample consists of around 98,000 clones, roughly 87% of them appearing once. The sample was PBMCs. The receptors stem from a man younger than 35 in good health and CMV-seropositive. CDR3s include the opening cysteine and the closing phenylalanine or tryptophan. D genes are given only for firm matches. The size field is filled for only some rows; it gives once, few, many or a size class.

TRBD2	TRBV7-2	TRBJ2-5	NA	CASTNTPGGPGTQYF	TGTGCCAGCACCAACACACCGGGGGGGCCGGGGACCCAGTACTTC
TRBD1	TRBV5-1	TRBJ2-7	NA	CASSFAGGSIDEQYF	TGCGCCAGCAGCTTCGCAGGGGGCTCAATCGACGAGCAGTACTTC
NA	TRBV27	TRBJ2-7	NA	CASSFEGEIYEQYF	TGTGCCAGCAGTTTTGAGGGTGAGATCTACGAGCAGTACTTC
NA	TRBV7-2	TRBJ1-1	once	CASSLIKTEAFF	TGTGCCAGCAGCCTAATAAAAACTGAAGCTTTCTTT
NA	TRBV6-1	TRBJ1-5	NA	CASRERPWGSNQPQHF	TGTGCCAGCAGGGAACGCCCGTGGGGCAGCAATCAGCCCCAGCATTTT
NA	TRBV7-2	TRBJ2-7	once	CASSAGPLYEQYF	TGTGCCAGCAGCGCGGGGCCCCTCTACGAGCAGTACTTC
NA	TRBV7-2	TRBJ2-3	NA	CASSYPGGTSTDTQYF	TGTGCCAGCAGCTACCCAGGCGGGACTAGCACAGATACGCAGTATTTT
NA	TRBV27	TRBJ2-7	NA	CASSLGRGLLDSYEQYF	TGTGCCAGCAGCCTCGGGAGGGGGCTGTTGGATTCCTACGAGCAGTACTTC
TRBD1	TRBV6-5	TRBJ2-5	NA	CASSYPQQGGTQYF	TGTGCCAGCAGTTACCCCCAACAGGGGGGTACCCAGTACTTC
TRBD2	TRBV4-1	TRBJ2-1	NA	CASSQQAGGFDEQFF	TGCGCCAGCAGCCAACAAGCGGGAGGTTTTGATGAGCAGTTCTTC
TRBD2	TRBV5-4	TRBJ2-7	NA	CATSGAGGYYEQYF	TGTGCCACCAGTGGGGCGGGAGGGTATTACGAGCAGTACTTC
NA	TRBV11-3	TRBJ2-1	NA	CASSATRGADEQFF	TGTGCCAGCAGCGCTACGCGGGGAGCTGATGAGCAGTTCTTC
TRBD2	TRBV7-2	TRBJ2-1	NA	CASSLELAGNNEQFF	TGTGCCAGCAGCTTAGAACTAGCGGGGAACAATGAGCAGTTCTTC
TRBD1	TRBV9	TRBJ2-3	NA	CASSQQGVQGTDTQYF	TGTGCCAGCAGCCAGCAGGGGGTCCAAGGCACAGATACGCAGTATTTT
NA	TRBV5-4	TRBJ2-3	NA	CASSLANSRSTDTQYF	TGTGCCAGCAGCTTGGCAAATTCTAGGTCGACGGATACGCAGTATTTT
TRBD1	TRBV19	TRBJ1-4	few	CASSPALRGSNEKLFF	TGTGCCAGTAGTCCCGCACTCAGGGGGTCTAATGAAAAACTGTTTTTT
TRBD2	TRBV7-8	TRBJ2-2	NA	CASSLGGGGAARELFF	TGTGCCAGCAGCTTAGGAGGCGGGGGGGCCGCCAGGGAGCTGTTTTTT
NA	TRBV29-1	TRBJ2-5	NA	CSVEKGKDRETQYF	TGCAGCGTTGAAAAGGGGAAGGACAGAGAGACCCAGTACTTC
NA	TRBV7-9	TRBJ1-5	NA	CASSLDGGQPQHF	TGTGCCAGCAGCTTAGACGGTGGTCAGCCCCAGCATTTT
NA	TRBV6-1	TRBJ1-5	NA	CASSDRNSNQPQHF	TGTGCCAGCAGTGACAGGAATAGCAATCAGCCCCAGCATTTT
NA	TRBV9	TRBJ2-7	NA	CASSAGGSYEQYF	TGTGCCAGCAGCGCAGGGGGGTCCTACGAGCAGTACTTC
NA	TRBV6-6	TRBJ2-3	NA	CASTTAPADTQYF	TGTGCCAGCACGACAGCTCCCGCAGATACGCAGTATTTT
NA	TRBV10-3	TRBJ2-3	NA	CAINEGSTDTQYF	TGTGCCATCAACGAGGGAAGCACAGATACGCAGTATTTT
TRBD1	TRBV19	TRBJ1-4	NA	CASRQPGQVNEKLFF	TGTGCCAGTAGGCAACCGGGACAGGTTAATGAAAAACTGTTTTTT
TRBD1	TRBV4-2	TRBJ1-2	few	CASSQDDRAYGYTF	TGTGCCAGCAGCCAAGATGACAGGGCTTATGGCTACACCTTC
NA	TRBV19	TRBJ1-3	NA	CASSPQRGTRLGNTIYF	TGTGCCAGTAGTCCACAGAGGGGGACCAGGTTGGGAAACACCATATATTTT
NA	TRBV4-3	TRBJ2-7	NA	CASSQDPGSSYEQYF	TGCGCCAGCAGCCAAGACCCAGGTAGCTCCTACGAGCAGTACTTC
NA	TRBV6-6	TRBJ2-3	once	CASSSPGHTSSDTQYF	TGTGCCAGCAGTTCACCGGGACATACTTCATCAGATACGCAGTATTTT
TRBD2	TRBV13	TRBJ2-7	once	CASSLPPGLGLREQYF	TGTGCCAGCAGCTTACCACCGGGACTAGGATTACGCGAGCAGTACTTC
NA	TRBV5-8	TRBJ2-5	NA	CASSLPTGSSQETQYF	TGTGCCAGCAGCTTACCGACAGGCTCATCCCAAGAGACCCAGTACTTC
TRBD1	TRBV9	TRBJ2-3	NA	CASSEGAGQSITDTQYF	TGTGCCAGCAGCGAGGGGGCTGGGCAGAGTATCACAGATACGCAGTATTTT
TRBD1	TRBV7-9	TRBJ2-1	NA	CASSLGSPGQGYNEQFF	TGTGCCAGCAGCTTAGGGTCTCCGGGACAGGGTTACAATGAGCAGTTCTTC
NA	TRBV19	TRBJ2-2	NA	CASSITQGSGELFF	TGTGCCAGTAGTATCACTCAGGGTTCCGGGGAGCTGTTTTTT